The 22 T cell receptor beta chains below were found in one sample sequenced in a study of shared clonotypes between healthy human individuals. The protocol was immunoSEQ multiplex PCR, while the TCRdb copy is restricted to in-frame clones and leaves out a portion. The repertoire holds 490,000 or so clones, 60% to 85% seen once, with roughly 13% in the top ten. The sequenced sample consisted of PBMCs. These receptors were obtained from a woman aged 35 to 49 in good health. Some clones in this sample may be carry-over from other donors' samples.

The CDR3 loop reads CASSVGSNRETQYF. In nucleotides, the CDR3 is TGTGCCAGCAGTGTAGGCAGCAATAGAGAGACCCAGTACTTC. This sequence joins TRBV2 and TRBJ2-5; D is uncertain. The CDR3 is 14 amino acids. Germline CDR1 and CDR2: SNHLY and FYNNEI. The V end lost 4 bases, the J end lost 4 bases, and 13 bases lay between the germline ends. The variable domain in full, completed from reference TRBV2 and TRBJ2-5, reads EPEVTQTPSHQVTQMGQEVILRCVPISNHLYFYWYRQILGQKVEFLVSFYNNEISEKSEIFDDQFSVERPDGSNFTLKIRSTKLEDSAMYFCASSVGSNRETQYFGPGTRLLVL.

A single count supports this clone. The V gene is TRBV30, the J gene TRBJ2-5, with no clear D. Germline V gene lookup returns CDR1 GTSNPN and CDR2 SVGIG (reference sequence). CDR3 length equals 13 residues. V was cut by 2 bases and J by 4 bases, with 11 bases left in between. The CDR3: CAWSPNLVETQYF. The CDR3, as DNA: TGTGCCTGGAGTCCCAACCTAGTAGAGACCCAGTACTTC.

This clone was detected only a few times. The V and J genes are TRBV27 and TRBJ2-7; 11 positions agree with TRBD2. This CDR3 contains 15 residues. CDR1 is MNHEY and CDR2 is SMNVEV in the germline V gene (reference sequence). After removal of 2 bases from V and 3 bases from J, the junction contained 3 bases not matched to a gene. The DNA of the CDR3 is TGTGCCAGCAGTTTAAATCTAGCGGGGGGCTACGAGCAGTACTTC. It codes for CASSLNLAGGYEQYF.

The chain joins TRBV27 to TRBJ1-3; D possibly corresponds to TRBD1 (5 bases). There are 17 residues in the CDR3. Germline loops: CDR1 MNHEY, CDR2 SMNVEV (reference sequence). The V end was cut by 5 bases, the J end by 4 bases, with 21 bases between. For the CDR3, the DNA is TGTGCCAGCAGTCCTACCCCGGGACTTCTCCGGGGAAACACCATATATTTT. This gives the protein CASSPTPGLLRGNTIYF.

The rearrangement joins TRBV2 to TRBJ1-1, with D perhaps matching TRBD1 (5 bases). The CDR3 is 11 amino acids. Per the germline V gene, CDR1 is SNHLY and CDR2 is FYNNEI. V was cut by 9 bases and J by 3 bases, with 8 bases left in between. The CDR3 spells CASQGYTEAFF. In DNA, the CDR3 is TGTGCCAGTCAGGGTTACACTGAAGCTTTCTTT.

CDR3 in DNA: TGTGCCAGCAGCTTAAACAACAATGAGCAGTTCTTC. Protein: CASSLNNNEQFF. The gene calls are TRBV11-2 and TRBJ2-1; D not certain. This CDR3 contains 12 residues. Germline CDR1 is SGHAT and CDR2 is FQNNGV. The V gene lost 2 bases and the J gene lost 5 bases, with 4 bases spanning the gap.

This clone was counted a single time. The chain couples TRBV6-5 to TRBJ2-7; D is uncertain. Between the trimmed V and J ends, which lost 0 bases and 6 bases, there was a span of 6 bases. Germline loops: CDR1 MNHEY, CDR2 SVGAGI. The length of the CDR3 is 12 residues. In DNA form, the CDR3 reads TGTGCCAGCAGTTACTCGAGTGGCGAGCAGTACTTC. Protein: CASSYSSGEQYF.

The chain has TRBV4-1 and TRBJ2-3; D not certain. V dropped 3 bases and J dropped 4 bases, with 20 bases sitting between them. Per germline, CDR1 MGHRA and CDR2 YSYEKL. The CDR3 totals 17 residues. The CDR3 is CASSQVNEGRTPDTQYF. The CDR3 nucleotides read TGCGCCAGCAGCCAGGTAAACGAAGGGCGTACACCAGATACGCAGTATTTT.

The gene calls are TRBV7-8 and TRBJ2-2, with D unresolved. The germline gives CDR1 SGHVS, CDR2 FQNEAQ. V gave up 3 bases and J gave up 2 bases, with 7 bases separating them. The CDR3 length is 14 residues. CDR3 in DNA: TGTGCCAGCAGCTTTGCACGAAACACCGGGGAGCTGTTTTTT. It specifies CASSFARNTGELFF.

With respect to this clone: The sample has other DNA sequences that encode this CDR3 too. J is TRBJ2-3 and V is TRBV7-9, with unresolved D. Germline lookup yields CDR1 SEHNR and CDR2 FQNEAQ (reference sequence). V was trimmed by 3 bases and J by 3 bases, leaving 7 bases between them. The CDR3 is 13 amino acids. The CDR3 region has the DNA TGTGCCAGCAGCTTTCAAGGTACAGATACGCAGTATTTT. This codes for CASSFQGTDTQYF.

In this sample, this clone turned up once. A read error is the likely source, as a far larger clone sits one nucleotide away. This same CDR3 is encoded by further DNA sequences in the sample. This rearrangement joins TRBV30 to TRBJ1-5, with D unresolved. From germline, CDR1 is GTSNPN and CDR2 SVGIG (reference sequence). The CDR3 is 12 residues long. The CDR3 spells CAWSGSNQPQHF. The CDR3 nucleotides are TGCGCCTGGAGTGGGAGCAATCAGCCCCAGCATTTT.

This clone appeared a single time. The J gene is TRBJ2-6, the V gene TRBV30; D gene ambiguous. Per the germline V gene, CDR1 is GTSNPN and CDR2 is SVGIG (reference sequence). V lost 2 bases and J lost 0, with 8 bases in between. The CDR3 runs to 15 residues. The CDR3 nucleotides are TGTGCCTGGAGTTCCGGTAGCTCTGGGGCCAACGTCCTGACTTTC. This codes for CAWSSGSSGANVLTF.

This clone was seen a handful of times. The CDR3 protein is CASSQVRDFTDTQYF. The CDR3 DNA reads TGCGCCAGCAGCCAAGTCCGGGACTTCACAGATACGCAGTATTTT. V and J are TRBV4-1 and TRBJ2-3; tentatively, D is TRBD2 (6 bases). Trimming shortened V by 1 base and J by 2 bases, and 10 bases separated the two germline ends. CDR1 and CDR2 from the germline V gene are MGHRA and YSYEKL. The CDR3 sequence is 15 residues long.

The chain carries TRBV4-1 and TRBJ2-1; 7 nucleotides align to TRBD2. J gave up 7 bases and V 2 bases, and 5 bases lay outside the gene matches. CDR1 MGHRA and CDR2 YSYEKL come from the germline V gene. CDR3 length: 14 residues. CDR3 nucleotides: TGCGCCAGCAGCCAAAGAGCGGGGCCGAATGAGCAGTTCTTC. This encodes CASSQRAGPNEQFF.

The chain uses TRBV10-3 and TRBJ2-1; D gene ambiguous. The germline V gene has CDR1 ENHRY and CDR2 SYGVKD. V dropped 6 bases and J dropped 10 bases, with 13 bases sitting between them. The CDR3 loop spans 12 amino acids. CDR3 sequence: CAIRDGGQEQFF. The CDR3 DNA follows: TGTGCCATCAGGGACGGCGGTCAGGAGCAGTTCTTC.

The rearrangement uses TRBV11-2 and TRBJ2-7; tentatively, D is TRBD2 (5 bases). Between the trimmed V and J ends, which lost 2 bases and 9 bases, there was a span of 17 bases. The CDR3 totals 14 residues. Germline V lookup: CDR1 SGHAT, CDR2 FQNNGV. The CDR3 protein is CASSLNGGPTMQYF. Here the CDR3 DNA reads TGTGCCAGCAGCTTAAACGGAGGACCTACGATGCAGTACTTC.

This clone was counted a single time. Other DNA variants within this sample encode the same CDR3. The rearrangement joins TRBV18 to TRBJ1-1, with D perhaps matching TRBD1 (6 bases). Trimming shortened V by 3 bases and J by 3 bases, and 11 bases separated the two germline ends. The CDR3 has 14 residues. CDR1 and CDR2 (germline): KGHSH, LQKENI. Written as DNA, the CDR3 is TGTGCCAGCTCACCGACAGGAGCGGACACTGAAGCTTTCTTT. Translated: CASSPTGADTEAFF.

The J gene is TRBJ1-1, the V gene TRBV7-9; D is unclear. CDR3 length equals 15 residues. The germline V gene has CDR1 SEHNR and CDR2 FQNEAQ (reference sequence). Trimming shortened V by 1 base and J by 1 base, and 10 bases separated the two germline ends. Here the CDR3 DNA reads TGTGCCAGCAGCTTAGTTCGGGCAGAGAACACTGAAGCTTTCTTT. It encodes CASSLVRAENTEAFF. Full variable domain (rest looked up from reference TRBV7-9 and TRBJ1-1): DTGVSQNPRHKITKRGQNVTFRCDPISEHNRLYWYRQTLGQGPEFLTYFQNEAQLEKSRLLSDRFSAERPKGSFSTLEIQRTEQGDSAMYLCASSLVRAENTEAFFGQGTRLTVV.

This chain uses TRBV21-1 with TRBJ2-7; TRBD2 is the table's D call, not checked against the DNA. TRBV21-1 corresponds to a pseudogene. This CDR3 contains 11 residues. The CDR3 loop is CASSYVHEQYF. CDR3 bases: TGTGCCAGCAGCTATGTTCACGAGCAGTACTTC.

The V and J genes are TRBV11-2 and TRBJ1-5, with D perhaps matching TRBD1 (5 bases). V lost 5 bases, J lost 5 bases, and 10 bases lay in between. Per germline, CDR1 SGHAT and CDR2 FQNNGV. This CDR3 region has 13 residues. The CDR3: CASSPGGDQPQHF. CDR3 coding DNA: TGTGCCAGCAGCCCGGGGGGGGATCAGCCCCAGCATTTT. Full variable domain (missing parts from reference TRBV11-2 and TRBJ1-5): EAGVAQSPRYKIIEKRQSVAFWCNPISGHATLYWYQQILGQGPKLLIQFQNNGVVDDSQLPKDRFSAERLKGVDSTLKIQPAKLEDSAVYLCASSPGGDQPQHFGDGTRLSIL.

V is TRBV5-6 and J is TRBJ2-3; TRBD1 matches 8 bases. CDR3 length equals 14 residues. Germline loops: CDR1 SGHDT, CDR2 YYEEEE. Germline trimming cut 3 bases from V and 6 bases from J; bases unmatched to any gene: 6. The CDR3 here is CASSSLRGPDTQYF. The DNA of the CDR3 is TGTGCCAGCAGCTCCCTCAGGGGGCCGGATACGCAGTATTTT.

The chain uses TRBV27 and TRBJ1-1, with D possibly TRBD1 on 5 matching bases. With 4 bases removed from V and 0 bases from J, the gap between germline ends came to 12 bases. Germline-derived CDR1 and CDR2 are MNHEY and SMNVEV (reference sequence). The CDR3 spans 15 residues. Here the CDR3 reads CASSWAGTMNTEAFF. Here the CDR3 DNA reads TGTGCCAGCAGTTGGGCAGGGACCATGAACACTGAAGCTTTCTTT.